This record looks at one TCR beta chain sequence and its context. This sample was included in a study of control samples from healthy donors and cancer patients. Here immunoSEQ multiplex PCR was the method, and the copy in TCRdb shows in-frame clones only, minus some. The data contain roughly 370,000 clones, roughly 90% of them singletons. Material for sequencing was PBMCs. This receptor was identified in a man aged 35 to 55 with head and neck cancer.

CDR3 in DNA: TGTGCCTGGAGTGCCCTCGGTTGGGCTAGCCCCTCGGAGCAGTACTTC. As protein: CAWSALGWASPSEQYF. The chain carries TRBV30 and TRBJ2-7, with D perhaps TRBD2 (5 bases). The germline V and J ends were trimmed by 1 base and 7 bases, with 23 bases remaining between them. The CDR3 loop spans 16 amino acids. Germline-derived CDR1 and CDR2 are GTSNPN and SVGIG (reference sequence). Combining the CDR3 with reference TRBV30 and TRBJ2-7 gives the whole variable domain SQTIHQWPATLVQPVGSPLSLECTVEGTSNPNLYWYRQAAGRGLQLLFYSVGIGQISSEVPQNLSASRPQDRQFILSSKKLLLSDSGFYLCAWSALGWASPSEQYFGPGTRLTVT.